This TCR beta chain emerged from a study of response to subunit inactivated influenza vaccine. This clonotype has only a few counts. Its antigen is unidentified. TCRdb independently ran MiXCR on the RT-PCR reads; one entry per CDR3 protein. This table holds over 150,000 distinct CDR3 sequences, roughly a tenth found once. Study results and caveats: Authors proposed each seasonal influenza vaccination draws in few new T cells.

The TCR sequence derives from a man in his fifties or sixties who received an inactivated influenza vaccine. Here the sequenced sample was CD8+ T cells sorted from PBMCs, taken roughly 24 months after vaccination.

The CDR3 sequence: CASSQVTGTQYF. Written as DNA, the CDR3 is TGTGCCAGCAGCCAAGTCACGGGTACGCAGTATTTT. The J gene is TRBJ2-3, the V gene TRBV3-1; D remains unclear. The CDR3 sequence is 12 residues long. V was trimmed by 1 base and J by 8 bases, leaving 7 bases between them. Germline CDR1 LGHDT, CDR2 YNNKEL (reference sequence).